This T cell receptor (beta chain) came from a study of spatial heterogeneity in lung cancer. Overall study: Counts of TCR transcripts in tumor regions correlated strongly with a T cell module score (derived from matched bulk RNA-seq).

The V gene's germline CDR1 is SEHNR and CDR2 FQNEAQ (reference sequence). The CDR3 is 17 residues long. The J segment lost 7 bases and the V segment lost 3 bases, leaving 14 bases of the junction unmatched. A unique molecular identifier was attached to every TCR cDNA molecule. From the 5' RACE reads, TCRdb called clonotypes with MiXCR, one entry per CDR3 protein. The sample records 5,500 to 7,500 distinct CDR3 sequences, around 12% being singletons. Time point in this sample: sample taken at primary tumor resection. Overall study findings and caveats: For expanded intratumoral alpha and beta TCRs, counts tracked tumor mutation counts.

This clonotype was seen ten or more times. Its antigen is still unknown. Little can be read into the size of this beta chain, an off-target read in a library designed for alpha chains. The sequencing here drew on lung tumor tissue, taken at surgery. This chain joins TRBV7-9 and TRBJ2-3; 9 bases line up with TRBD2. The origin of this receptor is a male donor with early-stage non-small cell lung cancer. This CDR3 is CASSLATVAGVDNTQYF. The DNA of the CDR3 is TGTGCCAGCAGCTTGGCCACCGTAGCGGGAGTCGATAATACGCAGTATTTT.